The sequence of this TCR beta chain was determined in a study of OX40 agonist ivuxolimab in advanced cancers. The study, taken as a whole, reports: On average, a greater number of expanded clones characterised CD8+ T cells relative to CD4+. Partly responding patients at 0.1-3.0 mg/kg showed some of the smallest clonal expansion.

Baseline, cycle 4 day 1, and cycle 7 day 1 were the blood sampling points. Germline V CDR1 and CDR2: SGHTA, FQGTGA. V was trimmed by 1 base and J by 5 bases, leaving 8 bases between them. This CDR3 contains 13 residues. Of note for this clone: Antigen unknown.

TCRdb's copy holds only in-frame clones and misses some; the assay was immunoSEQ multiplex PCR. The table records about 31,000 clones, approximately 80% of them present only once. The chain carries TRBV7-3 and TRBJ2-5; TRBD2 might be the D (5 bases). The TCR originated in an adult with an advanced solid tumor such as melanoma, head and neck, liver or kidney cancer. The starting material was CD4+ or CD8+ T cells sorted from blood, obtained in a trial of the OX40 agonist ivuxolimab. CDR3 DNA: TGTGCCAGCAGCTTAAATCCGGGGGAGACCCAGTACTTC. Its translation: CASSLNPGETQYF.